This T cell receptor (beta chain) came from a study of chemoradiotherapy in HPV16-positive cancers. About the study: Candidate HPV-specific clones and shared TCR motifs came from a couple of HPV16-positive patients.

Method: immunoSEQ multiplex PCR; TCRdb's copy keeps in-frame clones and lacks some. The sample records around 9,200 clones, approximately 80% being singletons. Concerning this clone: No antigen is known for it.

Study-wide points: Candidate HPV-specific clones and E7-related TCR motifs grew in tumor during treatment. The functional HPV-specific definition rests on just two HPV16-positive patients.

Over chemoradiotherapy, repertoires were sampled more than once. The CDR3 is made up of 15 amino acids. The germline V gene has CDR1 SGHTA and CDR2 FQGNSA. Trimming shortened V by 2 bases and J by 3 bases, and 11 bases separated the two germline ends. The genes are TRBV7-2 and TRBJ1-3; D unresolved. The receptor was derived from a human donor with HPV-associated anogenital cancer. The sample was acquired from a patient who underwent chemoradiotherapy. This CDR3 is CASSLRNSGGNTIYF. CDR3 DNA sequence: TGTGCCAGCAGCTTACGTAACAGCGGTGGAAACACCATATATTTT.